Listed below are T cell receptor beta chains from one sample, sequenced in a study of tumour-infiltrating T cells in Burkitt lymphoma. Only in-frame clones appear in the TCRdb table, and some are missing; sequencing was by immunoSEQ multiplex PCR. The table shows roughly 8,500 clones, with around 72% occurring only once. The sample was tumor tissue. The receptors here all came from a human donor with diffuse large B-cell lymphoma. The CDR3 runs from the conserved cysteine through the conserved F or W. A D gene is named only where the DNA matches it firmly. Clone size is not always given. Where it is, it says once, few, many or a class for expanded clones.

>TRBD1|TRBV10-3|-|TRBJ1-4
CANPISWTGTDSEKLFF
TGTGCCAACCCGATTTCTTGGACAGGGACCGATAGTGAAAAACTGTTTTTT
>-|TRBV27|-|TRBJ1-1
CASSTSTRTMNTEAFF
TGTGCCAGCAGTACCTCGACCCGGACGATGAACACTGAAGCTTTCTTT
>-|TRBV7-6|-|TRBJ1-1
CASSPYGANTEAFF
TGTGCCAGCAGCCCCTATGGGGCGAACACTGAAGCTTTCTTT
>TRBD1|TRBV5-1|-|TRBJ2-3
CASSRQGAASTDTQYF
TGCGCCAGCAGCCGTCAGGGGGCTGCTAGCACAGATACGCAGTATTTT
>-|TRBV19|once|TRBJ1-1
CATEISTEAFF
TGTGCCACGGAGATCAGCACTGAAGCTTTCTTT
>TRBD1|TRBV7-8|-|TRBJ2-7
CASSQGTGPSEQYF
TGTGCCAGCAGCCAAGGGACAGGGCCCAGCGAGCAGTACTTC
>-|TRBV5-4|-|TRBJ1-2
CASSLFSGVEGYGYTF
TGTGCCAGCAGCTTATTCTCAGGGGTAGAAGGCTATGGCTACACCTTC
>TRBD1|TRBV4-1|few|TRBJ1-2
CASSLAGTGGSYGYTF
TGCGCCAGCAGCTTAGCCGGGACAGGGGGCTCCTATGGCTACACCTTC
>-|TRBV5-4|-|TRBJ2-3
CASSPIPAADTQYF
TGTGCCAGCAGCCCAATCCCAGCCGCAGATACGCAGTATTTT
>-|TRBV4-1|-|TRBJ1-2
CASSQEGQGYGYTF
TGCGCCAGCAGCCAAGAGGGCCAGGGCTATGGCTACACCTTC
>-|TRBV12-5|-|TRBJ1-5
CASGLDRTSNSNQPQHF
TGTGCTAGTGGTTTGGACAGGACCTCGAATAGCAATCAGCCCCAGCATTTT
>TRBD1|TRBV18|few|TRBJ1-1
CASSWTGDTEAFF
TGTGCCAGCTCCTGGACAGGGGACACTGAAGCTTTCTTT
>-|TRBV9|-|TRBJ1-2
CASSAPLVGNYGYTF
TGTGCCAGCAGCGCCCCTCTGGTTGGGAACTATGGCTACACCTTC
>-|TRBV9|-|TRBJ2-3
CASGTSVDTQYF
TGTGCCAGCGGTACCTCCGTCGATACGCAGTATTTT
>-|TRBV19|medium-sized|TRBJ2-7
CASSTGAEQYF
TGTGCCAGTAGTACGGGGGCCGAGCAGTACTTC
>-|TRBV11-2|-|TRBJ2-5
CASSFSQVETQYF
TGTGCCAGCAGCTTCTCTCAGGTCGAGACCCAGTACTTC
>-|TRBV5-1|-|TRBJ1-2
CASSLEGSSYGYTF
TGCGCCAGCAGCTTGGAGGGCAGCTCCTATGGCTACACCTTC
>-|TRBV5-1|-|TRBJ2-5
CASSGEGHLQETQYF
TGCGCCAGCAGCGGGGAGGGACACCTCCAAGAGACCCAGTACTTC
>-|TRBV9|-|TRBJ2-7
CASSISGGYEQYF
TGTGCCAGCAGCATATCAGGAGGCTACGAGCAGTACTTC
>-|TRBV7-2|-|TRBJ1-4
CASSSFLGEKLFF
TGTGCCAGCAGCTCCTTCCTGGGTGAAAAACTGTTTTTT
>-|TRBV18|-|TRBJ2-1
CASSPGGVYNEQFF
TGTGCCAGCTCACCGGGCGGGGTTTACAATGAGCAGTTCTTC
>TRBD1|TRBV10-2|-|TRBJ2-7
CASSGTGYEQYF
TGCGCCAGCAGTGGGACAGGGTACGAGCAGTACTTC
>-|TRBV10-3|-|TRBJ1-3
CAISESGAGNTIYF
TGTGCCATCAGTGAATCCGGGGCTGGAAACACCATATATTTT